This TCR beta chain is from a study of Graves' ophthalmopathy and Graves' hyperthyroidism. Background on the study: Peripheral blood was gathered at first diagnosis, ahead of any treatment whatsoever.

Findings and limits, study-wide: Blood also harbored most expanded thyroid clonotypes above 0.001 frequency.

PBMCs were isolated from a roughly 9 ml sample of fresh peripheral blood. Points on this clonotype: Its matching antigen is unknown.

The study amplified TCR beta CDR3 regions using RNA transcripts. Second-round multiplex PCR came after a first-round RT-PCR that employed HTBI primers. MiXCR, applied by TCRdb to the multiplex PCR reads, yields one record per CDR3 protein. The profile covers around 400,000 distinct CDR3 sequences, with 21% appearing a single time and under 3% taken by the ten largest. The germline CDR1 and CDR2 sequences are MNHNS and SASEGT. CDR3 length: 14 amino acids. The V end lost 0 bases, the J end lost 7 bases, and 12 bases lay between the germline ends. The TCR comes from a woman aged 18-30 years with stable Graves' hyperthyroidism. The chain employs TRBV6-1 and TRBJ2-5, with unresolved D. Input material: peripheral blood. The CDR3 spells CASSEAPGSTTQYF. The CDR3 bases are TGTGCCAGCAGTGAAGCCCCCGGGTCCACGACCCAGTACTTC.